What follows are 5 T cell receptor beta chains derived from one specimen sequenced in a study of shared clonotypes between healthy human individuals. Here immunoSEQ multiplex PCR was the method, and the copy in TCRdb shows in-frame clones only, minus some. The sample yields 1.5 million to 1.9 million clones, 98% seen once. Sequencing was carried out using naive CD4+ T cells sorted from blood. The subset here: CD45RA+ positively selected. The receptors were sampled from a young man in good health.

This chain joins TRBV15 and TRBJ2-7, with D unclear. The CDR3 consists of 22 residues. Trimming removed 1 base from V and 2 bases from J, with 33 bases in between. CDR1 and CDR2 from the germline V gene are LNHNV and YYDKDF (reference sequence). CDR3 nucleotide sequence: TGTGCCACCAGCAGAGTCCCCTGGCCCGGACGGCCGTCAACCGCGCAAACCTACGAGCAGTACTTC. It translates to CATSRVPWPGRPSTAQTYEQYF.

The J gene is TRBJ2-1, the V gene TRBV7-9, with D possibly called TRBD1 or TRBD2 (7 bases each). The CDR3 totals 13 residues. Germline loops: CDR1 SEHNR, CDR2 FQNEAQ (reference sequence). V was cut by 5 bases and J by 8 bases, with 13 bases left in between. In DNA, the CDR3 is TGTGCCAGCAGCCAGGGGGGGTTTGATGAGCAGTTCTTC. Translating it yields CASSQGGFDEQFF.

The sample holds one count of this clone. This chain joins TRBV23-1 and TRBJ2-7, with D possibly being TRBD1 (6 bases). TRBV23-1 is reported as an ORF; its role is uncertain. There are 16 residues in the CDR3. V was pared by 3 bases and J by 0 bases, with 15 bases between. The CDR3 reads CASSHPTRGVSYEQYF. The CDR3 region has the DNA TGCGCCAGCAGTCACCCTACCAGGGGCGTCTCCTACGAGCAGTACTTC.

Note on this clone: Other nucleotide sequences in the sample specify the same CDR3. V is TRBV2 and J is TRBJ1-1; no clear D gene. CDR3 length: 13 amino acids. Deletions cut 3 bases from V and 2 bases from J, with 7 bases between. Germline CDR1 and CDR2: SNHLY and FYNNEI. CDR3 in DNA: TGTGCCAGCAGTGAGTTGGAAAACACTGAAGCTTTCTTT. Translating it yields CASSELENTEAFF.

This chain connects TRBV27 to TRBJ2-1, with 13 bases that match TRBD2. Germline CDR1 reads MNHEY; CDR2 reads SMNVEV (reference sequence). The CDR3 has 16 residues. Losses at the gene ends were 5 bases for V and 9 bases for J; bases not matched to a gene: 10. The CDR3 DNA reads as TGTGCCAGCAGTACCAGGACTAGCGGGAGAGGACGTGAGCAGTTCTTC. Amino acids: CASSTRTSGRGREQFF.